What follows is one T cell receptor beta chain and its context. Looked up from germline, CDR1 is SQVTM and CDR2 is ANQGSEA. Trimming at V came to 7 bases and at J to 1 base, leaving 3 bases not matched to a gene. This CDR3 contains 12 residues. The data were obtained in a study of blood T cell repertoires in COVID-19. Study-level information: Samples came from the United States, Italy and Spain, spanning acute and convalescent COVID-19. Sample material is recorded as cDNA or gDNA derived from T cells, B-cell-depleted T cells, or PBMCs.

In the authors' workflow: Quantification of nucleated cells was approximated via reference gene primer amplification. Some clones are missing from TCRdb's copy, which holds only in-frame ones; the method was immunoSEQ multiplex PCR. D and trimming come from the DNA, and the V and J calls and clone size come from that table. The sample has about 270,000 clones, around nine tenths seen once. The V gene is TRBV29-1, the J gene TRBJ1-1, with 7 bases fitting TRBD1. What was sequenced was peripheral blood. The clonotype was recovered from a man in his forties with active or convalescent COVID-19. The CDR3 here is CSAGQANTEAFF. CDR3 coding DNA: TGCAGCGCTGGACAGGCGAACACTGAAGCTTTCTTT. Filled out from reference TRBV29-1 and TRBJ1-1, the complete variable domain reads SAVISQKPSRDICQRGTSLTIQCQVDSQVTMMFWYRQQPGQSLTLIATANQGSEATYESGFVIDKFPISRPNLTFSTLTVSNMSPEDSSIYLCSAGQANTEAFFGQGTRLTVV.